The rows below give T cell receptor beta chains drawn from one sample of a study of cytomegalovirus exposure and HLA in healthy donors. This table comes from immunoSEQ multiplex PCR, and its TCRdb copy is limited to in-frame clones, with some not included. Of 150,000 to 200,000 clones detected, roughly 68% appear once; the ten largest clones hold about 10%. Sequencing was performed on PBMCs. The receptors were gathered from a man aged 25 to 45 in good health and CMV-seropositive. Both conserved end residues are part of each CDR3.

V gene | CDR3 protein
TRBV9 | CASSVNRRDEQFF
TRBV29-1 | CSVMTLGGYEQYF
TRBV5-1 | CASSWESRTTTEAFF
TRBV19 | CASGAALKTDTQYF
TRBV11-1 | CASSLQGTGLAFAGELFF
TRBV15 | CATSRVGSPQETQYF
TRBV5-6 | CASSLVDRWEQYF
TRBV19 | CASSYHNEQFF
TRBV6-4 | CASSDELGAEQYF
TRBV7-3 | CATKREAGANVLTF
TRBV9 | CASSAVGGGTEAFF
TRBV7-3 | CASSPRTSGNTGELFF
TRBV11-2 | CASSLDLAGVTYEQYF
TRBV28 | CASRPKTGVWETQYF
TRBV10-3 | CAITGSGNTIYF
TRBV4-1 | CASSQEQNEQFF
TRBV7-9 | CSSRRGETGAYEQYF
TRBV10-1 | CASSTSGQTYEQYF
TRBV30 | CAWSLKTQYF
TRBV30 | CAWSPGDYEQYF
TRBV19 | CASSPSGSKTQYF
TRBV13 | CASSFMDKGRYEKLFF
TRBV5-1 | CASSLWLAGLRDTQYF